Each of the 3 T cell receptor beta chains below was sequenced from the same sample in a study of blood T cell repertoires in COVID-19. Generated by immunoSEQ multiplex PCR, the TCRdb table keeps only in-frame clones and is missing some. Of about 130,000 clones listed, roughly four fifths are singletons. The material sequenced was peripheral blood. All receptors come from a human donor in a cohort sampled during active COVID-19.

This clone was seen a few times. This chain links TRBV5-1 with TRBJ1-6; D unclear. Germline CDR1 reads SGHRS; CDR2 reads YFSETQ. The CDR3 extends over 15 amino acids. V lost 0 bases to trimming and J lost 7 bases, with 11 bases between them. The CDR3 coding sequence is TGCGCCAGCAGCTTGGATGCCAGTACCAATTCACCCCTCCACTTT. Its translation: CASSLDASTNSPLHF.

In its sample, this clone was seen a few times. The chain couples TRBV7-9 to TRBJ1-1, with D unclear. This CDR3 is built from 14 residues. Germline assignment: CDR1 SEHNR and CDR2 FQNEAQ (reference sequence). V lost 1 base and J 1 base, leaving 7 bases between the germline ends. This chain's CDR3 is CASSLEAWNTEAFF. CDR3 DNA: TGTGCCAGCAGCTTAGAAGCATGGAACACTGAAGCTTTCTTT.

This clone was seen only a few times. The chain carries TRBV7-3 and TRBJ1-1; a weak D match, TRBD1 (5 bases). Trimming shortened V by 1 base and J by 5 bases, and 11 bases separated the two germline ends. CDR3 size: 14 residues. Germline V CDR1 and CDR2: SGHTA, FQGTGA. The CDR3 DNA sequence: TGTGCCAGCAGCTTAAATCCGGGGGTGACTGAAGCTTTCTTT. This codes for CASSLNPGVTEAFF. Full variable domain (remainder filled in from reference TRBV7-3 and TRBJ1-1): GAGVSQTPSNKVTEKGKYVELRCDPISGHTALYWYRQSLGQGPEFLIYFQGTGAADDSGLPNDRFFAVRPEGSVSTLKIQRTERGDSAVYLCASSLNPGVTEAFFGQGTRLTVV.